This T cell receptor beta chain was identified in a study of T cells expressing NK-cell markers. Study in general: Researchers got TCR beta repertoires out of sorted CD3+CD56+NKG2C+, CD3+CD56+NKG2C- and CD3+CD56-NKG2C+ T cells. Seven sequenced donors out of eight were HCMV-seropositive, one seronegative. Study results and caveats: A handful of donors likewise had their CD3+CD56-NKG2C+ fraction led by these clonotypes. Over 5 donors had dominant NKG2C+ clonotypes that comprised about 1.0-7.5% of their CD8+ T cells.

The CDR3 extends over 17 amino acids. With the 5' RACE reads reprocessed, TCRdb shows one record per CDR3 protein and no DNA. The sample table sets out about 440,000 distinct CDR3 sequences. A note on this clonotype: What it recognizes is unknown.

This chain connects TRBV21-1 to TRBJ2-5. TRBV21-1 is reported as a pseudogene. The sequenced sample consisted of blood T cells: a sorted CD56 or NKG2C T cell subset, CD4+ or CD8+ T cells, or bulk PBMC T cells (not recorded which). This sequence originates from a woman between 18 and 75 years old in good health. CDR3 in amino acids: CASSNYFLRVPRETQYF.